The 26 T cell receptor beta chains below come from one sample, sequenced in a study of cytomegalovirus exposure and HLA in healthy donors. It was with 60 Vbeta and 13 Jbeta primers that the PCR ran. Sequencing used immunoSEQ multiplex PCR; TCRdb keeps in-frame clones, though not all of them. This sample yields 150,000 or so clones, of which roughly 80% are seen a single time; about 1.4% belongs to the top ten. The sample taken for sequencing was PBMCs. The receptors stem from a woman under 40 in good health and CMV-seronegative.

This sequence joins TRBV28 and TRBJ2-7, with D possibly matching TRBD1 (7 bases). Germline CDR1 and CDR2: MDHEN and SYDVKM. The length of the CDR3 is 14 residues. The germline V and J ends were trimmed by 3 bases and 4 bases, with 13 bases remaining between them. The CDR3 DNA follows: TGTGCCAGCAGTTTTTCAGGGGGGAGGTACGAGCAGTACTTC. This gives the protein CASSFSGGRYEQYF.

The V gene is TRBV5-3, the J gene TRBJ2-3; TRBD2 agrees at 7 bases. TRBV5-3 is given ORF status, its function remaining uncertain. CDR3 length: 16 residues. V was clipped by 1 base and J by 1 base; unmatched bases: 6. The CDR3 spells CARSLRRGDRTDTQYF. The CDR3 nucleotides are TGTGCCAGAAGCTTGCGTCGGGGGGATCGCACAGATACGCAGTATTTT.

This rearrangement joins TRBV4-1 to TRBJ2-7, with D maybe TRBD2 (6 bases). This CDR3 spans 12 amino acids. Germline CDR1 reads MGHRA; CDR2 reads YSYEKL. V was cut by 5 bases and J by 3 bases, with 8 bases left in between. The CDR3 DNA reads TGCGCCAGCAGCGGGGGGAACTACGAGCAGTACTTC. It translates to CASSGGNYEQYF.

The chain recombines TRBV28 with TRBJ1-3; 10 bases agree with TRBD1. V gave up 7 bases and J gave up 4 bases; unmatched junction bases: 4. Germline loops: CDR1 MDHEN, CDR2 SYDVKM. The CDR3 runs to 14 residues. The CDR3 here is CASMTGGKGNTIYF. For the CDR3, the DNA is TGTGCCAGCATGACAGGGGGCAAAGGAAACACCATATATTTT. Complete variable domain (other parts from reference TRBV28 and TRBJ1-3): DVKVTQSSRYLVKRTGEKVFLECVQDMDHENMFWYRQDPGLGLRLIYFSYDVKMKEKGDIPEGYSVSREKKERFSLILESASTNQTSMYLCASMTGGKGNTIYFGEGSWLTVV.

The rearrangement uses TRBV14 and TRBJ1-2; D call uncertain. The CDR3 has 13 amino acids. Trimming took 4 bases from V and 8 from J, leaving 14 bases between them. Germline V gives CDR1 SGHDN, CDR2 FVKESK. The CDR3 DNA sequence: TGTGCCAGCAGCCCCGTGAGGGAGGGCGGCTACACCTTC. This translates into CASSPVREGGYTF. Drawing the rest from reference TRBV14 and TRBJ1-2, the complete variable domain is EAGVTQFPSHSVIEKGQTVTLRCDPISGHDNLYWYRRVMGKEIKFLLHFVKESKQDESGMPNNRFLAERTGGTYSTLKVQPAELEDSGVYFCASSPVREGGYTFGSGTRLTVV.

This chain uses TRBV2 with TRBJ1-4; D gene unclear. Germline V gives CDR1 SNHLY, CDR2 FYNNEI. The V gene lost 7 bases and the J gene lost 4 bases, with 19 bases spanning the gap. The CDR3 contains 16 residues. The CDR3 sequence is CASTRLQWALNEKLFF. DNA for the CDR3: TGTGCCAGCACCCGACTACAATGGGCCCTTAATGAAAAACTGTTTTTT.

This clone showed up just a few times. V is TRBV2 and J is TRBJ2-7; TRBD2 might be the D (5 bases). This CDR3 is 12 amino acids long. Germline CDR1 reads SNHLY; CDR2 reads FYNNEI. V shed 7 bases and J shed 4 bases, with 11 bases lying between them. The CDR3 sequence is CASIGLSYEQYF. DNA for the CDR3: TGTGCCAGCATTGGACTGTCTTACGAGCAGTACTTC. Drawing the rest from reference TRBV2 and TRBJ2-7, the complete variable domain is EPEVTQTPSHQVTQMGQEVILRCVPISNHLYFYWYRQILGQKVEFLVSFYNNEISEKSEIFDDQFSVERPDGSNFTLKIRSTKLEDSAMYFCASIGLSYEQYFGPGTRLTVT.

CDR3 in amino acids: CASSQDMGTVYGYTF. In nucleotides, the CDR3 is TGCGCCAGCAGCCAAGATATGGGGACAGTCTATGGCTACACCTTC. The chain uses TRBV4-1 and TRBJ1-2; 7 bases agree with TRBD1. This CDR3 comprises 15 residues. The V and J ends lost 0 bases and 4 bases, in that order; junction bases with no gene match: 5. Looked up from germline, CDR1 is MGHRA and CDR2 is YSYEKL.

This chain uses TRBV30 with TRBJ2-1; weak D call: TRBD1 (5 bases). The V gene lost 5 bases and the J gene lost 8 bases, with 13 bases spanning the gap. Germline CDR1 and CDR2: GTSNPN and SVGIG (reference sequence). The CDR3 is 12 residues long. The chain's CDR3 is CAWCPGRDEQFF. CDR3 DNA: TGTGCCTGGTGTCCGGGCAGGGATGAGCAGTTCTTC.

This clone was counted a single time. CDR3 DNA: TGTGCCAGCAGTGGCCCCGGGTCCTCACAGGACGAGCAGTACTTC. Translation gives CASSGPGSSQDEQYF. The chain couples TRBV6-1 to TRBJ2-7, with a weak D call TRBD1 (5 bases). The ends were cut back, 4 bases at V and 5 bases at J, with 18 bases in the middle. The germline V gene has CDR1 MNHNS and CDR2 SASEGT. The CDR3 consists of 15 residues.

The chain employs TRBV5-1 and TRBJ2-3; TRBD1 matches at 10 bases. Unmatched junction bases numbered 3, after V lost 7 bases and J lost 4 bases. This CDR3 comprises 13 residues. CDR1 and CDR2 from the germline V gene are SGHRS and YFSETQ. The CDR3 is CASRDRGPDTQYF. The CDR3 bases are TGCGCCAGCCGGGACAGGGGTCCAGATACGCAGTATTTT.

This chain links TRBV2 with TRBJ1-3, with 7 nucleotides matching TRBD1. Per germline, CDR1 SNHLY and CDR2 FYNNEI. The CDR3 has 14 residues. J was trimmed by 9 bases and V by 4 bases; bases with no gene match: 9. In DNA form, the CDR3 reads TGTGCCAGCAGTGTCACAGGGGCGCGGAGCACCATATATTTT. Translating gives CASSVTGARSTIYF.

This chain links TRBV7-2 with TRBJ2-4, with D possibly matching TRBD2 (5 bases). With 2 bases removed from V and 0 bases from J, the gap between germline ends came to 8 bases. There are 15 residues in the CDR3. The germline V gene has CDR1 SGHTA and CDR2 FQGNSA. CDR3 sequence: CASSLPGIAKNIQYF. CDR3 sequence (DNA): TGTGCCAGCAGCTTACCGGGGATAGCCAAAAACATTCAGTACTTC.

The J gene is TRBJ2-1, the V gene TRBV5-1; D might be TRBD2 (5 bases). Germline V lookup: CDR1 SGHRS, CDR2 YFSETQ. There are 14 residues in the CDR3. The germline V and J ends were trimmed by 4 bases and 3 bases, with 11 bases remaining between them. In nucleotides, the CDR3 is TGCGCCAGCAGCCTTAACGGGATCTACAATGAGCAGTTCTTC. It specifies CASSLNGIYNEQFF.

The V call is TRBV5-1, the J call TRBJ1-5; D not certain. V shed 2 bases and J shed 7 bases, with 7 bases lying between them. The CDR3 has 12 residues. Germline lookup yields CDR1 SGHRS and CDR2 YFSETQ. Written as DNA, the CDR3 is TGCGCCAGCAGCTTTGAGGGCCAGCCCCAGCATTTT. Protein product: CASSFEGQPQHF.

This chain connects TRBV18 to TRBJ1-2; 7 bases map to TRBD1. Germline CDR1 reads KGHSH; CDR2 reads LQKENI. This CDR3 comprises 16 residues. Germline trimming cut 4 bases from V and 4 bases from J; bases unmatched to any gene: 12. DNA for the CDR3: TGTGCCAGCTCACAAGGTTACAGGGGATTCGGCTATGGCTACACCTTC. The encoded protein is CASSQGYRGFGYGYTF.

CDR3 region: CASSPRDSGSNQPQHF. The DNA for the CDR3 is TGTGCCAGTAGTCCCCGGGACAGTGGTAGCAATCAGCCCCAGCATTTT. The chain uses TRBV19 and TRBJ1-5; TRBD1 aligns across 7 bases. This CDR3 region has 16 residues. Trimming removed 5 bases from V and 0 bases from J; junction bases left unmatched: 7. Germline lookup yields CDR1 LNHDA and CDR2 SQIVND (reference sequence).

The chain has TRBV6-5 and TRBJ2-7; D call uncertain. CDR3 size: 16 residues. Per the germline V gene, CDR1 is MNHEY and CDR2 is SVGAGI. Between the trimmed V and J ends, which lost 0 bases and 0 bases, there was a span of 12 bases. Here the CDR3 reads CASSYSGGIFSYEQYF. As DNA, the CDR3 is TGTGCCAGCAGTTACTCTGGCGGCATCTTCTCCTACGAGCAGTACTTC.

The chain uses TRBV4-1 and TRBJ2-3; TRBD2 agrees at 11 bases. The germline V gene has CDR1 MGHRA and CDR2 YSYEKL. The V gene end was trimmed by 3 bases and the J gene end by 6 bases; junction bases not matched to a gene: 8. The CDR3 totals 16 residues. CDR3 sequence (DNA): TGCGCCAGCAGCCAGCAGACTAGCGGGGTTGTTGATACGCAGTATTTT. Translation: CASSQQTSGVVDTQYF.

V usage is TRBV5-1 and J usage is TRBJ1-4, with D possibly TRBD1 on 5 matching bases. Germline V gene lookup returns CDR1 SGHRS and CDR2 YFSETQ. The CDR3 contains 15 residues. Deletions cut 2 bases from V and 8 bases from J, with 16 bases between. CDR3 sequence reads: CASSFRQGGREKLFF. The CDR3 nucleotides are TGCGCCAGCAGCTTTCGGCAGGGCGGTAGGGAAAAACTGTTTTTT.

This clone was recorded once. This chain connects TRBV6-1 to TRBJ2-1; tentative D call: TRBD2 (6 bases). V lost 6 bases to trimming and J lost 8 bases, with 17 bases between them. The CDR3 extends over 14 amino acids. Germline V lookup: CDR1 MNHNS, CDR2 SASEGT. The CDR3 bases are TGTGCCAGCAGCCCTACGGGGGTTGTCTATGAGCAGTTCTTC. Encoded protein: CASSPTGVVYEQFF.

The chain couples TRBV27 to TRBJ2-2; 7 bases map to TRBD1. The CDR3 sequence is 14 residues long. Germline V lookup: CDR1 MNHEY, CDR2 SMNVEV (reference sequence). J was trimmed by 5 bases and V by 5 bases; bases with no gene match: 5. Here the CDR3 reads CASSLGQLTGELFF. The DNA of the CDR3 is TGTGCCAGCAGTCTGGGACAGTTAACCGGGGAGCTGTTTTTT.

There are many counts of this clone. The gene calls are TRBV25-1 and TRBJ1-2; D is perhaps TRBD1 (6 bases). Per germline, CDR1 MGHDK and CDR2 SYGVNS. The V and J ends lost 5 bases and 8 bases respectively, with 12 bases between them. The CDR3 spans 12 residues. CDR3 sequence (DNA): TGTGCCAGCAGTCCAGGGGAAGAGGGCTACACCTTC. Amino acids: CASSPGEEGYTF.

The V call is TRBV2, the J call TRBJ2-3; TRBD2 matches at 9 bases. The CDR3 has 21 amino acids. Germline V gives CDR1 SNHLY, CDR2 FYNNEI. V shed 6 bases and J 1 base; nucleotides not matched to a gene: 23. CDR3 coding DNA: TGTGCCAGCAGGGACGCGTGGCGGGGGGGCTTCCACGACAAACGCACAGATACGCAGTATTTT. Translation gives CASRDAWRGGFHDKRTDTQYF.

The chain combines TRBV27 with TRBJ2-1, with D possibly matching TRBD2 (7 bases). This CDR3 contains 15 residues. The ends were cut back, 0 bases at V and 4 bases at J, with 10 bases in the middle. The V gene's germline CDR1 is MNHEY and CDR2 SMNVEV (reference sequence). CDR3 coding DNA: TGTGCCAGCAGTTTATCCGGGGGGCCTTACAATGAGCAGTTCTTC. It is translated as CASSLSGGPYNEQFF.

The V call is TRBV11-2, the J call TRBJ1-1; 8 nucleotides align to TRBD1. This CDR3 has 15 amino acids. Germline V CDR1 and CDR2: SGHAT, FQNNGV. V dropped 1 base and J dropped 7; count of bases not matched to a gene: 8. CDR3 protein: CASSLGPQGVGEAFF. CDR3 bases: TGTGCCAGCAGCTTAGGGCCACAGGGGGTTGGTGAAGCTTTCTTT.